A single sample is the source of the 21 T cell receptor beta chains below, sequenced in a study of blood T cell repertoires in COVID-19. Only in-frame clones appear in the TCRdb table, and some are missing; sequencing was by immunoSEQ multiplex PCR. Altogether some 150,000 clones are present, less than 80% being singletons, with the ten largest covering 4.5%. Sequenced material: peripheral blood. The receptors shown here come from a woman aged 80 or over with active or convalescent COVID-19.

The genes are TRBV18 and TRBJ1-3; unclear D gene. Germline V gene lookup returns CDR1 KGHSH and CDR2 LQKENI. CDR3 length: 17 residues. Deletions cut 5 bases from V and 0 bases from J, with 17 bases between. The CDR3 DNA is TGTGCCAGCTCAAGTTTGGTTGCTGCGAGCTCTGGAAACACCATATATTTT. Translating it yields CASSSLVAASSGNTIYF.

The genes are TRBV2 and TRBJ2-5, with TRBD1 identical over 10 bases. This CDR3 spans 14 amino acids. CDR1 SNHLY and CDR2 FYNNEI come from the germline V gene. V dropped 6 bases and J dropped 5; count of bases not matched to a gene: 6. CDR3 in amino acids: CASRLTGGLETQYF. In DNA form, the CDR3 reads TGTGCCAGCAGATTGACAGGGGGCTTGGAGACCCAGTACTTC.

The chain recombines TRBV7-2 with TRBJ2-7; D not resolved. V was pared by 3 bases and J by 4 bases, with 7 bases between. Germline values: CDR1 SGHTA, CDR2 FQGNSA. This CDR3 contains 12 residues. CDR3 protein: CASSFERYEQYF. DNA for the CDR3: TGTGCCAGCAGCTTCGAGAGGTACGAGCAGTACTTC.

V and J are TRBV7-9 and TRBJ1-5; no clear D. Germline assignment: CDR1 SEHNR and CDR2 FQNEAQ (reference sequence). The CDR3 sequence is 12 residues long. Trimming pared 5 bases from V and 4 bases from J, leaving 6 bases between. The CDR3 spells CASSPDNQPQHF. The CDR3 DNA follows: TGTGCCAGCAGCCCAGATAATCAGCCCCAGCATTTT.

The chain employs TRBV7-9 and TRBJ1-6, with 9 bases matching TRBD1. CDR3 size: 14 residues. The germline gives CDR1 SEHNR, CDR2 FQNEAQ (reference sequence). Trimming at V came to 4 bases and at J to 10 bases, leaving 5 bases not matched to a gene. DNA of the CDR3: TGTGCCAGCAGCTACGGACAGGGGAGCTCACCCCTCCACTTT. It translates to CASSYGQGSSPLHF.

The rearrangement links TRBV10-3 to TRBJ1-2; TRBD1 matches at 9 bases. Germline V gives CDR1 ENHRY, CDR2 SYGVKD. Trimming at V came to 3 bases and at J to 4 bases, leaving 3 bases not matched to a gene. The CDR3 length is 14 residues. The CDR3 sequence: CAISDGQGSYGYTF. CDR3 nucleotides: TGTGCCATCAGTGACGGACAGGGGTCCTATGGCTACACCTTC.

This clone was found a few times. The chain couples TRBV4-2 to TRBJ1-1; TRBD1 aligns across 7 bases. V lost 0 bases, J lost 1 base, and 8 bases stayed unmatched. The CDR3 contains 17 residues. The V gene's germline CDR1 is LGHNA and CDR2 YNFKEQ. DNA of the CDR3: TGTGCCAGCAGCCAAGATTCGGACAGGTCGGGGAACACTGAAGCTTTCTTT. Its translation: CASSQDSDRSGNTEAFF.

This chain joins TRBV7-8 and TRBJ2-7, with 10 bases lining up with TRBD1. The V segment lost 7 bases and the J segment 2 bases; nucleotides outside the gene matches: 11. Germline V gene lookup returns CDR1 SGHVS and CDR2 FQNEAQ. This CDR3 region has 16 residues. CDR3 amino acids: CASTQRAGTGAYEQYF. In nucleotides, the CDR3 is TGTGCCAGCACCCAAAGGGCCGGGACAGGGGCCTACGAGCAGTACTTC.

V usage is TRBV19 and J usage is TRBJ1-1; 7 bases are a match to TRBD1. Germline values: CDR1 LNHDA, CDR2 SQIVND (reference sequence). The CDR3 contains 15 residues. The trim removed 4 bases at V and 1 base at J, leaving 6 bases unmatched. CDR3 residues: CASSTTTGTNTEAFF. Written as DNA, the CDR3 is TGTGCCAGTAGTACCACGACAGGGACGAACACTGAAGCTTTCTTT.

This sequence joins TRBV9 and TRBJ2-2; D not certain. The germline CDR1 and CDR2 sequences are SGDLS and YYNGEE. Trimming left V 2 bases short and J 0 bases short, with 5 bases between. The CDR3 runs 14 residues. This CDR3 is CASSVGPNTGELFF. The CDR3 nucleotides are TGTGCCAGCAGCGTTGGGCCGAACACCGGGGAGCTGTTTTTT. Full variable domain (outside the CDR3, taken from reference TRBV9 and TRBJ2-2): DSGVTQTPKHLITATGQRVTLRCSPRSGDLSVYWYQQSLDQGLQFLIQYYNGEERAKGNILERFSAQQFPDLHSELNLSSLELGDSALYFCASSVGPNTGELFFGEGSRLTVL.

This rearrangement joins TRBV30 to TRBJ2-5; D perhaps matches TRBD1 (5 bases). Germline V lookup: CDR1 GTSNPN, CDR2 SVGIG (reference sequence). The CDR3 loop spans 13 amino acids. Between the trimmed V and J ends, which lost 2 bases and 7 bases, there was a span of 14 bases. The CDR3 spells CAWSRQGLGTQYF. CDR3 sequence (DNA): TGTGCCTGGAGTCGGCAGGGTCTTGGGACCCAGTACTTC.

This clone was recorded only once. V is TRBV5-1 and J is TRBJ1-5, with a tentative D call TRBD1 (5 bases). This CDR3 has 15 amino acids. V was trimmed by 0 bases and J by 6 bases, leaving 13 bases between them. CDR1 is SGHRS, CDR2 YFSETQ, per germline. The CDR3: CASSLAGGAGQPQHF. The DNA of the CDR3 is TGCGCCAGCAGCTTGGCGGGGGGAGCCGGTCAGCCCCAGCATTTT.

This clone was observed a few times. J is TRBJ1-2 and V is TRBV6-5; 7 nucleotides line up with TRBD1. CDR3 size: 15 residues. Looked up from germline, CDR1 is MNHEY and CDR2 is SVGAGI. The V segment lost 7 bases and the J segment 7 bases; nucleotides outside the gene matches: 15. This chain's CDR3 is CASKIRGDSSFGYTF. CDR3 DNA sequence: TGTGCCAGCAAGATAAGGGGGGACAGTTCTTTTGGCTACACCTTC.

This clone has just one count. The CDR3 protein is CASSKNRDMNNQPQHF. CDR3 DNA: TGTGCCAGCAGCAAGAACCGGGACATGAATAATCAGCCCCAGCATTTT. The chain combines TRBV21-1 with TRBJ1-5; the D call TRBD1 from the table was never checked on the DNA. TRBV21-1 is annotated as a pseudogene. The CDR3 extends over 16 amino acids.

The chain couples TRBV7-9 to TRBJ1-2; D remains unclear. CDR1 SEHNR and CDR2 FQNEAQ come from the germline V gene (reference sequence). This CDR3 has 17 amino acids. The V end was cut by 3 bases, the J end by 7 bases, with 24 bases between. The CDR3 coding sequence is TGTGCCAGCAGCTTTGATGGACTGGAGCTCGTTATGCGTGGCTACACCTTC. Its protein product is CASSFDGLELVMRGYTF.

The CDR3 protein is CASSERGTSNQPQHF. The CDR3 nucleotides read TGTGCCAGCAGTGAAAGGGGAACGAGCAATCAGCCCCAGCATTTT. The chain links TRBV2 to TRBJ1-5; tentatively, D is TRBD1 (5 bases). CDR1 SNHLY and CDR2 FYNNEI come from the germline V gene. This CDR3 is built from 15 residues. The ends were cut back, 2 bases at V and 1 base at J, with 9 bases in the middle.

The chain carries TRBV27 and TRBJ1-2; 9 positions agree with TRBD1. After removal of 9 bases from V and 7 bases from J, the junction contained 9 bases not matched to a gene. Looked up from germline, CDR1 is MNHEY and CDR2 is SMNVEV (reference sequence). The CDR3 sequence is 13 residues long. CDR3 amino acids: CARNRGRWGGYTF. The DNA of the CDR3 is TGTGCCAGGAACAGGGGGCGCTGGGGTGGCTACACCTTC.

This clone was observed at least ten times. The chain recombines TRBV4-3 with TRBJ1-2, with TRBD1 matching 8 bases. Per germline, CDR1 LGHNA and CDR2 YSLEER. The ends lost 4 bases at V and 3 bases at J; junction bases unmatched: 7. This CDR3 is built from 15 residues. The CDR3 reads CASSRQQGDDYGYTF. CDR3 DNA sequence: TGCGCCAGCAGCCGGCAACAGGGGGATGACTATGGCTACACCTTC.

The table lists this clone with a few counts. The chain has TRBV10-3 and TRBJ2-4; D possibly corresponds to TRBD1 (5 bases). The V gene lost 6 bases and the J gene lost 1 base, with 16 bases spanning the gap. Germline values: CDR1 ENHRY, CDR2 SYGVKD. CDR3 length: 16 amino acids. Here the CDR3 DNA reads TGTGCCATCAGCCGACACGAGAAGGGGGCCAAAAACATTCAGTACTTC. Translated: CAISRHEKGAKNIQYF.

The gene calls are TRBV18 and TRBJ2-2; a possible D gene is TRBD1 (5 bases). Trimming took off 1 base at V and 0 bases at J, with 15 bases between the two ends. The V gene's germline CDR1 is KGHSH and CDR2 LQKENI. The length of the CDR3 is 18 residues. The CDR3 region has the DNA TGTGCCAGCTCACCACGAGTTGCGCAGGGCGCGAACACCGGGGAGCTGTTTTTT. Encoded protein: CASSPRVAQGANTGELFF.

This chain links TRBV18 with TRBJ2-3; D is ambiguous. Per germline, CDR1 KGHSH and CDR2 LQKENI. Trimming removed 2 bases from V and 2 bases from J, with 14 bases in between. This CDR3 contains 16 residues. CDR3 sequence reads: CASSPNGLVNTDTQYF. CDR3 coding DNA: TGTGCCAGCTCACCAAACGGTCTAGTGAACACAGATACGCAGTATTTT.